The clone carrying this T cell receptor (beta chain) was seen at least ten times. Its antigen is unidentified. The sample originates from a study of T-cell memory formation after mild COVID-19. Turning to the study itself: The two donors had largely donor-specific TCR clusters. Study findings and constraints: Researchers found some responding clones in pre-infection memory, a sign that cross-reactive memory joined. The study found contracting CD4+ clones mainly in CM and EM and contracting CD8+ clones in EMRA. CD4/CD8 balance held among clones contracting day 15 to 85, and later expanders leaned CD4+.

TCRdb reanalysed the 5' RACE reads using MiXCR and keeps one entry per CDR3 protein. The table has more than 100,000 distinct CDR3 sequences, less than 6.5% seen once; the top ten hold about 2.2%. Germline lookup yields CDR1 LGHNA and CDR2 YSLEER. CDR3 length: 15 residues. J was trimmed by 3 bases and V by 4 bases; bases with no gene match: 9. Input material: PBMCs or a T cell subset sorted from them (not recorded which). The receptor comes from an adult woman who had mild COVID-19 (a few samples of this study predate the infection). Cell type and time point are not known. The chain joins TRBV4-3 to TRBJ2-7; the match to TRBD2 covers 7 bases. The CDR3 protein is CASSPVREGLYEQYF. CDR3 nucleotides: TGCGCCAGCAGCCCAGTAAGGGAGGGCCTCTACGAGCAGTACTTC.